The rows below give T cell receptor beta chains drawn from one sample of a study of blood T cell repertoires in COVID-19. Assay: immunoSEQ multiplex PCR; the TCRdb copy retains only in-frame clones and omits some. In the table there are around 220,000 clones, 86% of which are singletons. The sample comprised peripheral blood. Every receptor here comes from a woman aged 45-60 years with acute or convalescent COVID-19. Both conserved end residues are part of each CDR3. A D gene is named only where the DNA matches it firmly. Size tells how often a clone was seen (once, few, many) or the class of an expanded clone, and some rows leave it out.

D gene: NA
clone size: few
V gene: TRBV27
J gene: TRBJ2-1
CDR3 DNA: TGTGCCAGCAGTTTATTGGGCGGGGCCCAGGCCAATGAGCAGTTCTTC
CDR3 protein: CASSLLGGAQANEQFF

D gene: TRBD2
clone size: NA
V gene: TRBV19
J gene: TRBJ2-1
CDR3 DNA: TGTGCCAGTACCCGGGGAGGGTCCGACTACAATGAGCAGTTCTTC
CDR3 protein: CASTRGGSDYNEQFF

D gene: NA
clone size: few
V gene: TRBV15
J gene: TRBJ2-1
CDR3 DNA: TGTGCCACCAGCAGAGTCACGGGGACCTACAATGAGCAGTTCTTC
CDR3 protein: CATSRVTGTYNEQFF

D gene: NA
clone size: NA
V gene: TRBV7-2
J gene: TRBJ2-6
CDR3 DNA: TGTGCCAGCAGCTTTCCCGGTGGGGCCAACGTCCTGACTTTC
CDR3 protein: CASSFPGGANVLTF

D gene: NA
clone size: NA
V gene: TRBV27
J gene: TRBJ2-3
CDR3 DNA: TGTGCCAGCAGTCCTATGCCTCGTAGGGGCCCAGATACGCAGTATTTT
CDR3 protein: CASSPMPRRGPDTQYF

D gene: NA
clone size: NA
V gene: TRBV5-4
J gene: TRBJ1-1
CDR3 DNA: TGTGCCAGCAGCTTGTGGGGGGGCGTGAACACTGAAGCTTTCTTT
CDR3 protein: CASSLWGGVNTEAFF

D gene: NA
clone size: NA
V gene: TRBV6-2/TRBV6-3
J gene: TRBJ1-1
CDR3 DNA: TGTGCCAGCAGTTGGGACATCTTGAACACTGAAGCTTTCTTT
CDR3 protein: CASSWDILNTEAFF

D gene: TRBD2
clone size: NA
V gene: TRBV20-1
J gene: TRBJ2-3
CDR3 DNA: TGCAGTGCTAGTGCGGGGGGGCCGGCAGATACGCAGTATTTT
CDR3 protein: CSASAGGPADTQYF

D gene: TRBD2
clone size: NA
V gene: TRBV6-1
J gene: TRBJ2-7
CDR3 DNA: TGTGCCAGCAGTGAATTTAGTAGCGGGGCCGGGTACGAGCAGTACTTC
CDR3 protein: CASSEFSSGAGYEQYF

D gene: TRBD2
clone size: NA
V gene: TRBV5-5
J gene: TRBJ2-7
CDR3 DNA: TGTGCCAGCAGCTTTGCGGGAGCCTCCTACGAGCAGTACTTC
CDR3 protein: CASSFAGASYEQYF

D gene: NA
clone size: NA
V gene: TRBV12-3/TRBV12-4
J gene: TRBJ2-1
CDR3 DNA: TGTGCCAGTCGTACGGCTCAGGGCGAGCAGTTCTTC
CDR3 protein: CASRTAQGEQFF

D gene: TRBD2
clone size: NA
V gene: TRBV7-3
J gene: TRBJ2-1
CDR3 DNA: TGTGCCAGCAGTAGCACCGGGACTAGCTTTGAGCAGTTCTTC
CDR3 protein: CASSSTGTSFEQFF

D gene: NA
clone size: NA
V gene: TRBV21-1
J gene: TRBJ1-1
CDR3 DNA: TGTGCCAGCAGCAAACGTTTCTGGGACAGGGGGGATAATACTGAAGCTTTCTTT
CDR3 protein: CASSKRFWDRGDNTEAFF

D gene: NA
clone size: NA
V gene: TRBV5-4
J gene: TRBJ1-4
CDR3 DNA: TGTGCCAGCAGCTTGCCGGGTGATGAAAAACTGTTTTTT
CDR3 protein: CASSLPGDEKLFF

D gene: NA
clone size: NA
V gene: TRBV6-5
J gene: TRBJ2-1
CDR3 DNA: TGTGCCAGCAGGCGACAGGTACGGGACCCTGAGCAGTTCTTC
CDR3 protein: CASRRQVRDPEQFF

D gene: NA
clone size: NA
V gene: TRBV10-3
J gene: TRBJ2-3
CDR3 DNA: TGTGCCATCACTGAACTCAGCACAGATACGCAGTATTTT
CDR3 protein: CAITELSTDTQYF

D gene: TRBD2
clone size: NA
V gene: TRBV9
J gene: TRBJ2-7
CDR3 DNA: TGTGCCAGCAGCCCCGGGACTACTTTTGAGGGGATCGACGAGCAGTACTTC
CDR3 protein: CASSPGTTFEGIDEQYF

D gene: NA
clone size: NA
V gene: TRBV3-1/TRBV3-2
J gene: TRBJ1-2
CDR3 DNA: TGTGCCAGCAGCCAAGCAGGGGCTTATGGCTACACCTTC
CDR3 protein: CASSQAGAYGYTF

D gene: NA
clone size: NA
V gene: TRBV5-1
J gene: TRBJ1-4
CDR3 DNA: TGCGCCAGCAGCTTGCCGGACTCGAGTAATGAAAAACTGTTTTTT
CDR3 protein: CASSLPDSSNEKLFF

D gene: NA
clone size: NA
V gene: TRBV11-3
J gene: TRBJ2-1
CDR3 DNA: TGTGCCAGCGGGGGAGGCGGACTATGGTCTTTGGGTGAGCAGTTCTTC
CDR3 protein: CASGGGGLWSLGEQFF

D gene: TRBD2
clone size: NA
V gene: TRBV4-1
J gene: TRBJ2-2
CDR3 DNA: TGCGCCACCAGCCAACTCATGGGAGGCGGGAGCGGGGGTACCGGGGAGCTGTTTTTT
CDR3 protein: CATSQLMGGGSGGTGELFF

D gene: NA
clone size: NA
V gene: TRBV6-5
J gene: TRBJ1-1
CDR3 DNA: TGTGCCAGCAGTCGGGGAGGGAAAATGAACACTGAAGCTTTCTTT
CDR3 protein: CASSRGGKMNTEAFF

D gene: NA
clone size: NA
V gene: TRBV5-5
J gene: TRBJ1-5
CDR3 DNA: TGTGCCAGCAGCTTGGGCGATGGCAATCAGCCCCAGCATTTT
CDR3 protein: CASSLGDGNQPQHF

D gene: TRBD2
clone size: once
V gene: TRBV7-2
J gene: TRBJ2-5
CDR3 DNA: TGTGCCAGCAGCTTAGGGGTGGGACTAGCGGGAGGGCCTCAAGAGACCCAGTACTTC
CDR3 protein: CASSLGVGLAGGPQETQYF

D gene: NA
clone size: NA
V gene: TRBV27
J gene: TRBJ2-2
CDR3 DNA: TGTGCCAGCAGTTTTGCACAGGGAGCCACCGGGGAGCTGTTTTTT
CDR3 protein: CASSFAQGATGELFF

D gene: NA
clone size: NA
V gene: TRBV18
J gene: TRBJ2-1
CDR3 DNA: TGTGCCAGCTCACCATCGGGGGTTGGGGACAATGAGCAGTTCTTC
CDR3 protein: CASSPSGVGDNEQFF

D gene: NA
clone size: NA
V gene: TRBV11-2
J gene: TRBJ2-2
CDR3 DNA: TGTGCCAGCAGCTTAGTGGGCCAGGGTAGGCTGTTTTTT
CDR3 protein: CASSLVGQGRLFF

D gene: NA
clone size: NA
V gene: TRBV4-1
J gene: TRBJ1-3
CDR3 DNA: TGCGCCAGCAGCCAGCCACAGGGCTCTGGAAACACCATATATTTT
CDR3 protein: CASSQPQGSGNTIYF

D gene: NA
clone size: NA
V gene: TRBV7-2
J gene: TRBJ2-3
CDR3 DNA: TGTGCCAGCAGCCCCGAGGGACCTGGAGGGACAGATACGCAGTATTTT
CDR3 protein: CASSPEGPGGTDTQYF

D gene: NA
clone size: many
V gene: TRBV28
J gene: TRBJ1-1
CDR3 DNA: TGTGCCAGCAGTTTAAACTGGGAGGCTTTCTTT
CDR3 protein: CASSLNWEAFF

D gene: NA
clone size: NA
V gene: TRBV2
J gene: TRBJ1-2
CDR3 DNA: TGTGCCAGCAGTGAAAACACGGACACTAACTATGGCTACACCTTC
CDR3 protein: CASSENTDTNYGYTF